Sequencing of this T cell receptor beta chain was carried out in a study of blood T cell repertoires in COVID-19. With 1 base removed from V and 4 bases from J, the gap between germline ends came to 11 bases. This CDR3 has 14 amino acids. The germline gives CDR1 SGHRS, CDR2 YFSETQ. Produced via immunoSEQ multiplex PCR; TCRdb's table is partial and in-frame only. The sample yields some 150,000 clones, approximately 86% seen once. Sequencing used peripheral blood. The chain links TRBV5-1 to TRBJ2-5; maybe TRBD2 (6 bases). The source is a man between 65 and 79 years old with acute or convalescent COVID-19. This CDR3 is CASSLRPGGETQYF. The CDR3 region has the DNA TGCGCCAGCAGCTTGCGCCCCGGGGGAGAGACCCAGTACTTC.